The sequence of this T cell receptor beta chain was determined in a study of neurological immune-mediated disorders. CDR3 length equals 12 residues. CDR1 is SQVTM and CDR2 is ANQGSEA in the germline V gene. V was clipped by 7 bases and J by 4 bases, with 13 bases between them. Notes on the study in general: CDR3 amino acid sequences of expanded clones were not shared across subjects, a result suggesting private repertoires in all groups.

Described time point: longitudinal time-point 3. This clonotype was observed many times. What it binds is unknown. The cDNA was generated by 5'RACE with 10-nucleotide random UMIs. TCRdb analysed the 5' RACE reads with MiXCR anew, one entry per CDR3 protein. Of 53,000 or so distinct CDR3 sequences in the sample, 7.5% to 9.5% are singletons; the top ten hold roughly 2%. This rearrangement joins TRBV29-1 to TRBJ1-1, with TRBD1 as a possible D gene (5 bases). The specimen was PBMCs. The receptor was derived from a middle-aged woman in good health. In DNA, the CDR3 is TGCAGCGCCGGTCGGGGGAGCACTGAAGCTTTCTTT. Its protein product is CSAGRGSTEAFF.